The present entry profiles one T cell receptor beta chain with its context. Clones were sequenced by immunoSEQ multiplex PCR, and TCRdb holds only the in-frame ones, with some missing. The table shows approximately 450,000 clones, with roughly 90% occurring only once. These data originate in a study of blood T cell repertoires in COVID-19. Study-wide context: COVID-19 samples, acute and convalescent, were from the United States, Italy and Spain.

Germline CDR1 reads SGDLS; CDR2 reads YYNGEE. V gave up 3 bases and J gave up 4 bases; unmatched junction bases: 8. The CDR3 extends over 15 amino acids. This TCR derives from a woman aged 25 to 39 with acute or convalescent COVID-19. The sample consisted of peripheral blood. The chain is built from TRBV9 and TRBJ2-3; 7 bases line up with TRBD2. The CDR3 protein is CASSGQGGGADTQYF. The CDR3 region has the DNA TGTGCCAGCAGCGGACAAGGTGGGGGGGCAGATACGCAGTATTTT.